The 10 T cell receptor beta chains listed next were all sequenced from one sample in a study of tissue T cells after allogeneic stem cell transplantation (dated by TCRdb to between 2021 and 2024). Libraries were built with the immunoSEQ multiplex PCR assay. The source is immuneACCESS, and TCRdb retained only in-frame sequences with V and J called. Part of the clones is not carried over; for the studies checked, unresolved V genes explain less than half of this, and the remainder is unexplained. This sample has about 48,000 clones in its table, and 73% of those were observed once. Clones ranked in the top ten supply approximately 0.5% of the sample. The sequencing input was sorted cells pooled from one or two spleens. The receptors shown here come from a pool of C57BL/6 mice in good health.

About this clone: Germline and genes here are mouse. The read terminates 1 residue before the CDR3 end, so the remaining end is supplied by the germline J gene. V gene TRBV19 combines with J gene TRBJ2-2; TRBD1 or TRBD2 may be the D gene (5 bases each). Germline V CDR1 and CDR2: FNHDT, SITEND (reference sequence). Trimming removed 7 bases at V and 6 bases at J, with 13 bases between. The CDR3 spans 13 residues. CDR3 bases read: TGTGCCAGCGATAACGGGGGTTCCGGGCAGCTCTAC. Amino acid sequence: CASDNGGSGQLY. The whole CDR3 reads CASDNGGSGQLYF.

Notes on this clone: Each gene name is a mouse one. The covered CDR3 bases are TGTGCCAGCAGTCCGGTAGGGGGCTCCGACTACACC. It codes for CASSPVGGSDYT. The complete CDR3 reads CASSPVGGSDYTF. V and J are TRBV13-1 and TRBJ1-2, with D maybe TRBD1 (6 bases). The CDR3 is cut off 1 residue early in the read; its end comes from the germline J gene. V lost 4 bases and J lost 4, with 11 bases in between. The CDR3 is 13 amino acids. Germline loops: CDR1 NSHNY, CDR2 SYGAGN.

Regarding this clone: The gene names given are mouse names. The read falls 1 residue short of the CDR3 end, and the missing part is taken from the germline J gene. J is TRBJ2-7 and V is TRBV3; 10 bases fit TRBD2. The CDR3 is made up of 14 amino acids. Germline CDR1 and CDR2: SNHLY and FYNGKV (reference sequence). J lost 4 bases, V lost 2 bases, and 2 bases had no gene match. CDR3 DNA (partial): TGTGCCAGCAGCTTAAAGGACTGGGGGTATGAACAGTAC. Its protein is CASSLKDWGYEQY. The CDR3 in its entirety is CASSLKDWGYEQYF.

Concerning this clone: All gene names here are mouse names. The read finishes 1 residue shy of the CDR3 end, and the germline J gene is used to complete it. The same CDR3 can be traced to other DNA sequences in this sample. The chain combines TRBV31 with TRBJ1-2; D is possibly TRBD1 (5 bases). Trimming took off 0 bases at V and 0 bases at J, with 5 bases between the two ends. The CDR3 consists of 13 residues. Germline CDR1 is GKSSPN and CDR2 is SITVG. The CDR3 bases that were read are TGTGCCTGGAGTCTCAGGGCAAACTCCGACTACACC. The encoded protein is CAWSLRANSDYT. The CDR3 in its entirety is CAWSLRANSDYTF.

Of note for this clone: Gene labels here are mouse ones. Coverage ceases 1 residue before the CDR3 finishes, and the germline J gene fills in the end. The chain carries TRBV31 and TRBJ2-1, with 8 positions matching TRBD2. CDR1 is GKSSPN and CDR2 is SITVG in the germline V gene. The junction had 5 bases not matched to a gene; V was cut back by 0 bases and J by 4 bases. This CDR3 comprises 15 residues. Incomplete CDR3 DNA: TGTGCCTGGAGTCTAAAGGGGGGGGCGTATGCTGAGCAGTTC. It translates to CAWSLKGGAYAEQF. The complete CDR3 reads CAWSLKGGAYAEQFF.

On this clone itself: Genes and germline are mouse. The read is 1 residue too short to cover the CDR3 end, so that end is filled in from the germline J gene. Other DNA sequences in the same sample also yield this CDR3. V and J are TRBV31 and TRBJ1-2, with no clear D. This CDR3 comprises 13 residues. Germline assignment: CDR1 GKSSPN and CDR2 SITVG. V dropped 0 bases and J dropped 0 bases, with 5 bases sitting between them. CDR3 DNA, as far as it was read: TGTGCCTGGAGTCTGGCAGCAAACTCCGACTACACC. Translating gives CAWSLAANSDYT. The full-length CDR3 reads as CAWSLAANSDYTF.

About this clone: The gene symbols are mouse symbols. From the germline J gene comes the end of the CDR3, since the read stops 1 residue before it. The genes are TRBV1 and TRBJ2-3; TRBD1 matches at 11 bases. V lost 7 bases, J lost 0 bases, and 3 bases stayed unmatched. The CDR3 covers 15 residues. Germline values: CDR1 NSQYPW, CDR2 LRSPGD (reference sequence). The sequenced CDR3 bases are TGCACCTGCAAAGGGACAGGGGGTAGTGCAGAAACGCTGTAT. Protein sequence: CTCKGTGGSAETLY. The full CDR3 protein reads CTCKGTGGSAETLYF.

A remark on this clone: Here the gene names and germline are mouse. The CDR3 end is not reached by the read, which stops 1 residue before it; the germline J gene fills it in. This sequence joins TRBV19 and TRBJ1-4, with no clear D. The CDR3 loop spans 14 amino acids. Germline V CDR1 and CDR2: FNHDT, SITEND (reference sequence). The V gene lost 2 bases and the J gene lost 0 bases, with 5 bases spanning the gap. CDR3 amino acids: CASSIGFSNERLFF. CDR3 DNA (partial): TGTGCCAGCAGTATTGGATTTTCCAACGAAAGATTATTT.

For this clone: Germline and genes: mouse. The observed sequence ends 1 residue before the CDR3 terminus, with the missing tail filled in from the germline J gene. V gene TRBV13-2 combines with J gene TRBJ1-2, with D unclear. The V end lost 5 bases, the J end lost 0 bases, and 8 bases lay between the germline ends. Germline V CDR1 and CDR2: NNHNN, SYGAGS (reference sequence). The CDR3 has 13 amino acids. Incomplete CDR3 DNA: TGTGCCAGCGGCCAGACATCAAACTCCGACTACACC. It encodes CASGQTSNSDYT. The full CDR3 protein is CASGQTSNSDYTF.

Details on this clone: The genes and germline here are from mouse. The read ends 1 residue early relative to the CDR3; the germline J gene fills the gap. This chain connects TRBV26 to TRBJ2-7, with TRBD2 matching 13 bases. Germline V CDR1 and CDR2: KGHPV, FQNQEV (reference sequence). This CDR3 is built from 15 residues. V lost 4 bases, J lost 5 bases, and 5 bases stayed unmatched. The CDR3 loop reads CASSPDWGGADEQYF. The part of the CDR3 DNA that was read is TGTGCCAGCAGTCCGGACTGGGGGGGCGCCGATGAACAGTAC.